This is a list of T cell receptor beta chains from one sample in a study of cytomegalovirus exposure and HLA in healthy donors. The data were produced by immunoSEQ multiplex PCR, yet TCRdb's version contains in-frame clones alone and is incomplete. Of roughly 120,000 clones listed, 80% to 85% were seen once; the top ten hold 2.2%. Sequences were obtained from PBMCs. The receptors originated from a woman aged 40 to 50 in good health and CMV-seronegative. The CDR3 runs from the conserved cysteine through the conserved F or W. The D gene is left open where the match is weak. Clone size is stated in some rows and not others, as once, few, many or a class when expanded.

>-|TRBJ1-1|TRBV5-5|-
TGTGCCAGCGGGGCAGCCTCTAGCACTGAAGCTTTCTTT
CASGAASSTEAFF
>once|TRBJ1-4|TRBV19|-
TGTGCCAGTAGTATAGGGGGCGCGAGCGAAAAACTGTTTTTT
CASSIGGASEKLFF
>-|TRBJ1-3|TRBV5-1|-
TGCGCCAGCAGCTTGGGCGGCAACTCTGGAAACACCATATATTTT
CASSLGGNSGNTIYF
>-|TRBJ2-1|TRBV9|TRBD1
TGTGCCAGCAGCCCTCAGAGGGGACAGGGATTCTACAATGAGCAGTTCTTC
CASSPQRGQGFYNEQFF
>-|TRBJ2-7|TRBV7-2|TRBD2
TGTGCCAGCAGCTTAGTCGGGGGGGACTACGAGCAGTACTTC
CASSLVGGDYEQYF
>few|TRBJ2-2|TRBV5-1|-
TGCGCCAGCAGCTTGGCTTCAGGGAGGACCGGGGAGCTGTTTTTT
CASSLASGRTGELFF
>-|TRBJ2-1|TRBV19|TRBD2
TGTGCCAGTAGTACTCGACTAGCGGGAGGAGATGAGCAGTTCTTC
CASSTRLAGGDEQFF
>-|TRBJ2-3|TRBV15|-
TGTGCCACCAGCAGAGCGGTAGATACGCAGTATTTT
CATSRAVDTQYF
>once|TRBJ2-2|TRBV5-4|TRBD2
TGTGCCGGCAGCTTGCCAGGGACTAGTGGCGGGGAGCTGTTTTTT
CAGSLPGTSGGELFF
>-|TRBJ1-2|TRBV6-6|-
TGTGCCAGCAGTGGAGGGGGGGCCTATGGCTACACCTTC
CASSGGGAYGYTF
>-|TRBJ2-7|TRBV27|TRBD1
TGTGCCAGCAGTCTCGGACAGGTATACGAGCAGTACTTC
CASSLGQVYEQYF
>once|TRBJ2-7|TRBV28|-
TGTGCCAGCAGTTACCGGGTCTCTACCCTAGGCGAGCAGTACTTC
CASSYRVSTLGEQYF
>-|TRBJ1-1|TRBV19|-
TGTGCCAGTAGTATGCAGGGAAGAACTGAAGCTTTCTTT
CASSMQGRTEAFF
>-|TRBJ1-1|TRBV18|-
TGTGCCAGCTCACAACAGGGCGTCGGCACTGAAGCTTTCTTT
CASSQQGVGTEAFF
>once|TRBJ2-7|TRBV9|-
TGTGCCAGCAGCGTAGGCGGGGATCCTTGGTCCTACGAGCAGTACTTC
CASSVGGDPWSYEQYF
>-|TRBJ1-2|TRBV7-2|-
TGTGCCAGCAGCTTAATATCCTCGGGATCCGGGCCAATTGGCTACACCTTC
CASSLISSGSGPIGYTF
>-|TRBJ1-3|TRBV29-1|-
TGCAGCGTTGTGGCGGACAGTCACCTCCTCTCTGGAAACACCATATATTTT
CSVVADSHLLSGNTIYF
>-|TRBJ2-7|TRBV15|TRBD2
TGTGCCACCAGCAGAGGAATAAGCGGGGTAAGCGAGCAGTACTTC
CATSRGISGVSEQYF
>-|TRBJ2-3|TRBV5-1|TRBD2
TGCGCCAGCCGCCGTTCCGGGACTAGCACTGATACGCAGTATTTT
CASRRSGTSTDTQYF
>-|TRBJ1-2|TRBV5-1|-
TGCGCCAGCAGCGATACAGATATTAACTATGGCTACACCTTC
CASSDTDINYGYTF
>-|TRBJ2-7|TRBV29-1|TRBD1
TGCAGCGTTGAAGAAGTAACCCGAGGACAGGGGAAGCAGTACTTC
CSVEEVTRGQGKQYF
>-|TRBJ1-1|TRBV6-1|TRBD1
TGTGCCAGCAGTCAGGGGGTGGGCACTGAAGCTTTCTTT
CASSQGVGTEAFF
>few|TRBJ1-2|TRBV6-1|TRBD1
TGTGCCAGCAGTGAACGGACAGGGGGCAACTATGGCTACACCTTC
CASSERTGGNYGYTF
>-|TRBJ1-3|TRBV19|-
TGTGCCAGTAGTACAGCGGACTCTGGAAACACCATATATTTT
CASSTADSGNTIYF
>-|TRBJ1-3|TRBV18|-
TGTGCCAGCTCACCACCTCGGGGTTTGTCTGGAAACACCATATATTTT
CASSPPRGLSGNTIYF
>-|TRBJ1-1|TRBV5-5|-
TGTGCCAGCAGCTCCTCAGGGTTCACTGAAGCTTTCTTT
CASSSSGFTEAFF
>-|TRBJ2-1|TRBV27|TRBD2
TGTGCCAGCAGGCCAGGACTAGCGGTTTACAATGAGCAGTTCTTC
CASRPGLAVYNEQFF
>-|TRBJ1-4|TRBV4-2|-
TGTGCCAGCAGCCAAATTCGGTCTCGGGGATCCACAACTAATGAAAAACTGTTTTTT
CASSQIRSRGSTTNEKLFF
>-|TRBJ1-6|TRBV4-2|-
TGTGCCAGCAGCCAAGAACCGCTGCGGACAGACTATAATTCACCCCTCCACTTT
CASSQEPLRTDYNSPLHF
>once|TRBJ2-7|TRBV11-3|-
TGTGCCAGCAGCTCCGACAGCCACTCCTACGAGCAGTACTTC
CASSSDSHSYEQYF
>-|TRBJ2-3|TRBV7-2|TRBD1
TGTGCCAGCAGCTTAGTAGGGACAGAGGGAGATACGCAGTATTTT
CASSLVGTEGDTQYF
>-|TRBJ2-1|TRBV2|TRBD2
TGTGCCAGCAGTGGTAAGCGGGGGAGCTCCTACAATGAGCAGTTCTTC
CASSGKRGSSYNEQFF
>-|TRBJ2-1|TRBV2|-
TGTGCCAGCAGTAACCCGGGACTAAGGGGGAACAATGAGCAGTTCTTC
CASSNPGLRGNNEQFF
>-|TRBJ2-3|TRBV5-4|TRBD2
TGTGCCAGCAAACCCGGGCTAGCGGGAGCGAGGGATACGCAGTATTTT
CASKPGLAGARDTQYF
>-|TRBJ2-2|TRBV18|TRBD1
TGTGCCAGCTCACCACGTCAGGGGGCCGGCGGGGAGCTGTTTTTT
CASSPRQGAGGELFF
>-|TRBJ2-2|TRBV19|TRBD2
TGTGCCAGTTTCACTAGCGGGACGAACACCGGGGAGCTGTTTTTT
CASFTSGTNTGELFF
>-|TRBJ2-1|TRBV6-6|-
TGTGCCAGCATCAAAACGGGGGTAAATGAGCAGTTCTTC
CASIKTGVNEQFF
>-|TRBJ1-4|TRBV2|-
TGTGCCAGCAGTGGGAACCAGGCCGCAACTAATGAAAAACTGTTTTTT
CASSGNQAATNEKLFF
>-|TRBJ2-5|TRBV28|TRBD1
TGTGCCAGCAGCCCGCCGACAGGGGGGGAGACCCAGTACTTC
CASSPPTGGETQYF
>-|TRBJ2-2|TRBV9|TRBD1
TGTGCCAGCAGCGCCAAGCCTCGGACAGGGGGCACCGGGGAGCTGTTTTTT
CASSAKPRTGGTGELFF
>-|TRBJ2-1|TRBV27|TRBD1
TGTGCCAGCAGTATTACAGGGGGGAGCTCCTACAATGAGCAGTTCTTC
CASSITGGSSYNEQFF
>-|TRBJ1-4|TRBV4-1|-
TGCGCCAGCAGCTCCCTGCCGACCTCAAGGGGGGAAAAACTGTTTTTT
CASSSLPTSRGEKLFF
>few|TRBJ2-3|TRBV28|TRBD1
TGTGCCAGCAGTTTGACAGGGGGAGGTGAAGATACGCAGTATTTT
CASSLTGGGEDTQYF
>-|TRBJ2-3|TRBV28|TRBD1
TGTGCCAGCAGTCCCAGTCTAAAGGACAGGGGCACAGATACGCAGTATTTT
CASSPSLKDRGTDTQYF
>once|TRBJ1-3|TRBV7-2|TRBD1
TGTGCCAGCAGCTTTTTGCCAGGGACAGCCTCTGGAAACACCATATATTTT
CASSFLPGTASGNTIYF